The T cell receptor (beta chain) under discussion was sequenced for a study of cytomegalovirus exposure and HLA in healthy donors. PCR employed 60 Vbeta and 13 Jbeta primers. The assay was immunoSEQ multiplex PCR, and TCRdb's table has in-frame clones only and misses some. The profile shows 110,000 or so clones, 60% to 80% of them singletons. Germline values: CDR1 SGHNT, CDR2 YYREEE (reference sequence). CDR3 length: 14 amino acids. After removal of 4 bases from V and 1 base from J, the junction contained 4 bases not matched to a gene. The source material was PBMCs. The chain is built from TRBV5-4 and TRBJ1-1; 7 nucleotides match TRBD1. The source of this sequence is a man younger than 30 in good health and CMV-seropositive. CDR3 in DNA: TGTGCCAGCAGCCAAGGACAGGAGAACACTGAAGCTTTCTTT. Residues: CASSQGQENTEAFF.